This TCR beta chain was captured by sequencing in a study of cytomegalovirus exposure and HLA in healthy donors. Regarding the study as a whole: Later analysis showed most CMV-associated TCR beta chains appearing HLA-restricted. Three CMV-associated chains proved CMV antigen-specific in vitro. It was assumed in the presence/absence analyses that sequencing depth was roughly uniform across donors.

The CDR3 spans 15 residues. Trimming took off 5 bases at V and 0 bases at J, with 14 bases between the two ends. CDR1 MDHEN and CDR2 SYDVKM come from the germline V gene. In the case of this clone: The antigen remains unidentified.

Amplification used 60 Vbeta primers and 13 Jbeta primers. Methods used by the authors: Unique TCR beta chains totaled some 81 million in a later count, with around 10 million of them shared. Clones were read by immunoSEQ multiplex PCR, and TCRdb kept only the in-frame ones, dropping some. Clonal size and the V and J genes are those of that table, whereas D and trimming came from the DNA. The profile shows about 150,000 clones, roughly 63% of them singletons. This clonotype originated in a woman aged 60-75 years in good health and CMV-seropositive. This chain links TRBV28 with TRBJ2-7; D not resolved. Material: PBMCs. The DNA for the CDR3 is TGTGCCAGCAGTCCAAATAAATCCTACTCCTACGAGCAGTACTTC. It specifies CASSPNKSYSYEQYF.